This TCR beta chain appears in the sequencing data of a study of blood T cells in healthy people across ages (dated by TCRdb to 2015 to 2017). Turning to the overall study: In model experiments, template switching captured roughly one uniquely barcoded TCR beta cDNA molecule for every two T cells. Using deep sequencing normalized with unique cDNA molecular identifiers, the study measured how TCR beta repertoire diversity changes with age. The donors were split into four age groups: young (average 16 years), middle-aged (nearly 40), aged (about 62) and long-lived (under 90). To avoid experimental bias, donors of different ages were spread randomly across the sequencing lanes. Two additional independent replicas of 1 million unique cDNA reads from the same blood draw were analyzed for two donors (one aged 18 to 30 and one aged 80 or older).

The investigation overall reported the following: As age increased, observed TCR beta diversity per million T cells dropped in a roughly linear way, and a significant reduction was already evident by age about 36. Estimates of total diversity from one million sequenced T cells were regarded as lower bounds and underestimates. Because the CMV infection status of the donors was unknown, age-related changes in expanded clonotypes may potentially have been confounded. Conclusive comparison of naive and antigen-experienced compartments was prevented by the profiling of bulk unsorted PBMCs. Observed TCR beta diversity correlated strongly with the percentage of naive T cells measured by flow cytometry. Compared with the aged group, the long-lived group had more naive CD4+ T cells, fewer expanded clones and increased TCR diversity, a pattern suggesting age selection.

The library was produced with 5' RACE. Sequenced using an Illumina HiSeq 2500. A second about 7 to 12 cycle PCR used a sample-barcoded 5' primer and a J-beta primer mix. A template-switch 5' adaptor carrying 12 random nucleotides introduced a unique molecular identifier onto each TCR beta cDNA molecule. Each sample yielded at least 2.5 million CDR3-containing paired-end reads. All of the RNA was converted into first-strand cDNA using the Mint cDNA synthesis kit, with a TRBC-specific oligonucleotide serving as the primer. Following uracil-DNA glycosylase treatment, a first 18-cycle PCR with universal primers M1SS and BC2_uni_R was performed on all cDNA. As for the authors' bioinformatics: For normalization, 1 million high-quality reads were randomly selected from each sample, with every read carrying a distinct molecular identifier. Reads sharing molecular identifiers were discarded rather than binned into consensus sequences. MiTCR, set to a Q25 quality threshold and the strictest error-elimination algorithm, was used for CDR3 identification, clonotype clustering and error correction. A nonparametric unseen species model using Euler transformation provided a lower-bound estimate of total TCR beta diversity. TCRdb redid the processing of the public reads, applying fastp at Q25 and MiXCR, and retained in-frame beta chains. When rows share a CDR3 protein, they turn into one entry using the most common DNA and genes. These V and J calls derive from TCRdb rather than the authors' analysis. In all, the sample holds over 600,000 distinct CDR3 sequences, and 35% to 60% of those were seen once. Clones ranked in the top ten supply about a sixth of the sample.

The germline V gene sets CDR1 to SGDLS and CDR2 to YYNGEE. Trimming removed 5 bases from V and 5 bases from J, leaving 13 bases between the germline ends. The CDR3 measures 14 amino acids from cysteine to phenylalanine. The sequence is cut down to CDR3 DNA, 42 bases in frame from base 1. Systemically healthy Caucasian individuals from Russia, some 40 in total and aged about 6 to 95 years, were included as donors. Each donor gave 9.5 to 10 milliliters of peripheral blood, drawn into EDTA-treated Vacutainer tubes. Ficoll-Paque density-gradient centrifugation was used to isolate PBMCs, with at least 7 million per sample. Total RNA was extracted from PBMCs with Trizol reagent, with at least 6 micrograms obtained per sample. For every donor, flow cytometry on a PBMC aliquot measured the percentage of naive CD45RAhigh/CD27high T cells. Comments on this clonotype: Its target antigen remains unknown. No base-level quality is on record; no much larger clone is a single base apart.

The clonotype was recovered from an elderly man in good health. The sequenced sample consisted of blood. This sequence uses TRBV9 and TRBJ1-4, with the D gene not clear enough to name. The DNA sequence reads TGTGCCAGCAGTAAACGGGGAGGGAATGAAAAACTGTTTTTT. The translation is CASSKRGGNEKLFF.